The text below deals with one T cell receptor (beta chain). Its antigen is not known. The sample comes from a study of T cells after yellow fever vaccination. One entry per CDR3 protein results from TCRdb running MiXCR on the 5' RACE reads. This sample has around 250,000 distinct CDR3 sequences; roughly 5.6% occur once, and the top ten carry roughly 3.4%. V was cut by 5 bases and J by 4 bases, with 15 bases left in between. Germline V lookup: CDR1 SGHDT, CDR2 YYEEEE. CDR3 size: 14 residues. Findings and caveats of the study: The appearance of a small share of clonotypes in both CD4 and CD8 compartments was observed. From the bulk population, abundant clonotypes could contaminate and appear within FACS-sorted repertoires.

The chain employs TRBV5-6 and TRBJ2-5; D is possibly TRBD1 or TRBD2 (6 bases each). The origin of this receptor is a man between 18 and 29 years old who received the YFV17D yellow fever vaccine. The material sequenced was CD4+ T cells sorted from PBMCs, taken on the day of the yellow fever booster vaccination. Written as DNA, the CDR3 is TGTGCCAGCAGATTCAATGGGGGGCGAGAGACCCAGTACTTC. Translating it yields CASRFNGGRETQYF.